The rows below give T cell receptor beta chains drawn from one sample of a study of vaccination and CD4 T cells after COVID-19. The antigens of these receptors remain unknown. TCRdb re-called the PCR reads through MiXCR, storing one row per CDR3 protein. The table shows under 30,000 distinct CDR3 sequences, with roughly 42% occurring only once. The source material was CD4+ T cells from blood, cultured in vitro. These receptors originate from a human donor who had recovered from COVID-19. CDR3s include the opening cysteine and the closing phenylalanine or tryptophan. The D gene is left open where the match is weak. Clone size is stated in some rows and not others, as once, few, many or a class when expanded.

D: NA; V: TRBV7-5; size: NA; J: TRBJ1-1; DNA: NA; CDR3: CISVPEYSHGRDITNTEAFF
D: TRBD2; V: TRBV11-3; size: NA; J: TRBJ2-7; DNA: TGTGCCAGCAGCTCACCACTAGCGGGACCCTCAACCTACTCCTACGAGCAGTACTTC; CDR3: CASSSPLAGPSTYSYEQYF
D: TRBD2; V: TRBV7-2; size: NA; J: TRBJ2-2; DNA: TGTGCCAGCCGACCTAGCGGGAGGTTCACCGGGGAGCTGTTTTTT; CDR3: CASRPSGRFTGELFF
D: NA; V: TRBV6-5; size: NA; J: TRBJ1-5; DNA: TGTGCCAGCGGTTACGACAGGTTGAATCAGCCCCAGCATTTT; CDR3: CASGYDRLNQPQHF
D: NA; V: TRBV6-2/TRBV6-3; size: NA; J: TRBJ1-1; DNA: TGTGCCAGCAGAGATCCCGACAGGTGGAACACTGAAGCTTTCTTT; CDR3: CASRDPDRWNTEAFF
D: NA; V: TRBV20-1; size: few; J: TRBJ2-1; DNA: TGCAGTGCTAGGACTCCATCGGGACCCTCATACAATGAGCAGTTCTTC; CDR3: CSARTPSGPSYNEQFF
D: NA; V: TRBV20-1; size: few; J: TRBJ2-5; DNA: TGCAGTGCTAGTAGACTCCTCCCGGGGGAGACCCAGTACTTC; CDR3: CSASRLLPGETQYF
D: NA; V: TRBV7-6; size: NA; J: TRBJ1-1; DNA: TGTGCCAGCAGCCTGCAGGGGGCTTTCTTT; CDR3: CASSLQGAFF
D: TRBD1; V: TRBV20-1; size: few; J: TRBJ1-6; DNA: TGCAGTGCTAGACCCACGGGGACAGCTAATTCACCCCTCCACTTT; CDR3: CSARPTGTANSPLHF
D: NA; V: TRBV7-9; size: NA; J: TRBJ1-5; DNA: TGTGCCAGCAGCGATAGGGGCGGAGGGCCCCAGCATTTT; CDR3: CASSDRGGGPQHF
D: NA; V: TRBV7-2; size: NA; J: TRBJ1-1; DNA: TGTGCCAGCAGCTTAGATCCAGGGCTGATTAAAGCTTTCTTT; CDR3: CASSLDPGLIKAFF
D: NA; V: TRBV20-1; size: NA; J: TRBJ1-5; DNA: TGCAGTGCTAGCCGCGATAGCAATCAGCCCCAGCATTTT; CDR3: CSASRDSNQPQHF
D: TRBD2; V: TRBV9; size: few; J: TRBJ2-3; DNA: TGTGCCAGCAGTCGGACTAGCGGATCCACAGATACGCAGTATTTT; CDR3: CASSRTSGSTDTQYF
D: TRBD1; V: TRBV28; size: NA; J: TRBJ2-5; DNA: TGTGCCAGCAGTTTGGTATTGGGTACCCGGGACAGGGGGCAGAAGGAGACCCAGTACTTC; CDR3: CASSLVLGTRDRGQKETQYF
D: TRBD2; V: TRBV4-1; size: NA; J: TRBJ2-3; DNA: TGCGCCAGCAGCCGAACTAGCGTCACAGATACGCAGTATTTT; CDR3: CASSRTSVTDTQYF